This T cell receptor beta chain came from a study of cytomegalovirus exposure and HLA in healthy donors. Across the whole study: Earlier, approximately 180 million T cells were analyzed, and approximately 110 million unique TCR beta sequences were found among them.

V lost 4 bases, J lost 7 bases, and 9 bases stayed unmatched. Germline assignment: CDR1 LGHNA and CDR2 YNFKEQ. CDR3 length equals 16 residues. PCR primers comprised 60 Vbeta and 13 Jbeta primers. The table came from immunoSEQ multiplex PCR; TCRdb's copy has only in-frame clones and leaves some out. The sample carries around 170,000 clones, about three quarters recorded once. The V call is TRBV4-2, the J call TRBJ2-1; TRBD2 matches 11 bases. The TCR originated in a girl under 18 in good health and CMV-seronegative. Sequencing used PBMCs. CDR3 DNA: TGTGCCAGCAGCCCGATAGCGGGGGGGCCCGGAAATGAGCAGTTCTTC. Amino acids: CASSPIAGGPGNEQFF.